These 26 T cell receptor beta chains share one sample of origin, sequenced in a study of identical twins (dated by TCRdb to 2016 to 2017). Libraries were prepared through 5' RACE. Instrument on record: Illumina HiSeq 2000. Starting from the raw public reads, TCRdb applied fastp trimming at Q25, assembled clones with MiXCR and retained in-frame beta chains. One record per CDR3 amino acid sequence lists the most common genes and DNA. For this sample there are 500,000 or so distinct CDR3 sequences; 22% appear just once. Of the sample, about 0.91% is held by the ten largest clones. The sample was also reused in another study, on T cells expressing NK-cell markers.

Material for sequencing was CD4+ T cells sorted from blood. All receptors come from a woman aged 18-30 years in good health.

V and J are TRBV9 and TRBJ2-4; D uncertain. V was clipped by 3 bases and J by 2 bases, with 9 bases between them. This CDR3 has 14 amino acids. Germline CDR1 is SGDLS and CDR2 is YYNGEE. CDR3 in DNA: TGTGCCAGCAGCGCTACAGCTTCCAAAAACATTCAGTACTTC. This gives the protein CASSATASKNIQYF. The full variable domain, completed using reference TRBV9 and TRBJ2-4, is DSGVTQTPKHLITATGQRVTLRCSPRSGDLSVYWYQQSLDQGLQFLIQYYNGEERAKGNILERFSAQQFPDLHSELNLSSLELGDSALYFCASSATASKNIQYFGAGTRLSVL.

The DNA of the CDR3 is TGCGCCAGCAGGGGTCCCATCAACGCCGGGACCCAGTACTTC. Residues: CASRGPINAGTQYF. This chain links TRBV10-2 with TRBJ2-5; no clear D gene. V was cut by 6 bases and J by 7 bases, with 18 bases left in between. This CDR3 has 14 amino acids. Germline V gene lookup returns CDR1 WSHSY and CDR2 SAAADI.

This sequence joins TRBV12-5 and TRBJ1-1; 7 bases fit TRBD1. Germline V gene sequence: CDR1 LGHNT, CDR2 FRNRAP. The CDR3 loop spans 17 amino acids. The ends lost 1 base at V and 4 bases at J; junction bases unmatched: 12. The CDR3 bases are TGTGCTAGTGGTTTGGCCCCCCGACAGGGCTGGAGCACTGAAGCTTTCTTT. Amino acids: CASGLAPRQGWSTEAFF. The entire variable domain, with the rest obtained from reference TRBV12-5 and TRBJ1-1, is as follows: DARVTQTPRHKVTEMGQEVTMRCQPILGHNTVFWYRQTMMQGLELLAYFRNRAPLDDSGMPKDRFSAEMPDATLATLKIQPSEPRDSAVYFCASGLAPRQGWSTEAFFGQGTRLTVV.

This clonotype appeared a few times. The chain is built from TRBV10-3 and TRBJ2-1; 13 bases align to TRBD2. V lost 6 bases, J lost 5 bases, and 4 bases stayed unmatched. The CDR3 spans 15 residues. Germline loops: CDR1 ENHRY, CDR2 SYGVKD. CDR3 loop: CAIRGLAGEDNEQFF. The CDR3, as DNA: TGTGCCATCAGAGGACTAGCGGGAGAAGACAATGAGCAGTTCTTC.

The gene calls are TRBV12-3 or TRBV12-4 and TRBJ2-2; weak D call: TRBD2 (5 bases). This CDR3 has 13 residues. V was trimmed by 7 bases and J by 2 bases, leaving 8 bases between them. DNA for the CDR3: TGTGCCAGCAAGGAGGCAAACACCGGGGAGCTGTTTTTT. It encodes CASKEANTGELFF.

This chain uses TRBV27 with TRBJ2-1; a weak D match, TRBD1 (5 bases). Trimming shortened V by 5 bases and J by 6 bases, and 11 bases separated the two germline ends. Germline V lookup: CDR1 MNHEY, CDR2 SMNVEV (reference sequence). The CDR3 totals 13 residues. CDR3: CASSPSDSNEQFF. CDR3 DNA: TGTGCCAGCAGTCCCTCCGACAGCAATGAGCAGTTCTTC.

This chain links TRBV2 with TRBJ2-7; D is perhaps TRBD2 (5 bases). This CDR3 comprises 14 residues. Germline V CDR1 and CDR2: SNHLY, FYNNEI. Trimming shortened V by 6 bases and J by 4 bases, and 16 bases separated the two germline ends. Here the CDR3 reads CASRPLLRTYEQYF. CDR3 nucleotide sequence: TGTGCCAGCAGACCCCTTCTGCGGACTTACGAGCAGTACTTC.

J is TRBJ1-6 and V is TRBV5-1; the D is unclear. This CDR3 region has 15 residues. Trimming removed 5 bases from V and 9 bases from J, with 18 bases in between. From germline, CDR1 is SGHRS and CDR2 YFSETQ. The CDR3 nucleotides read TGCGCCAGCAGACTGGAACGGGGATTCAGTTCACCCCTCCACTTT. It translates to CASRLERGFSSPLHF.

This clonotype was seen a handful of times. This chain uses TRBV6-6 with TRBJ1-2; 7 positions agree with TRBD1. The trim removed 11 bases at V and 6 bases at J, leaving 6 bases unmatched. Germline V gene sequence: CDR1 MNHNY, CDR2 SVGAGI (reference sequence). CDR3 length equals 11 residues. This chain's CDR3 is CAGRDSHGYTF. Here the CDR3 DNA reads TGTGCCGGCCGGGACAGCCATGGCTACACCTTC.

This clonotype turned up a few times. The CDR3 DNA is TGCAGTGCTAGTAGAGTTTCGACAGGTAATGATCAGCCCCAGCATTTT. Its protein is CSASRVSTGNDQPQHF. J is TRBJ1-5 and V is TRBV20-1, with D possibly being TRBD1 (6 bases). The V end was cut by 3 bases, the J end by 5 bases, with 20 bases between. Germline V gene sequence: CDR1 DFQATT, CDR2 SNEGSKA (reference sequence). There are 16 residues in the CDR3.

The DNA for the CDR3 is TGTGCCAGCAGCTTTTCGGGGAAAAGTCTTGGAAACACCATATATTTT. As protein: CASSFSGKSLGNTIYF. The genes are TRBV7-9 and TRBJ1-3; no clear D. The germline V and J ends were trimmed by 3 bases and 3 bases, with 15 bases remaining between them. The CDR3 has 16 amino acids. Per the germline V gene, CDR1 is SEHNR and CDR2 is FQNEAQ (reference sequence).

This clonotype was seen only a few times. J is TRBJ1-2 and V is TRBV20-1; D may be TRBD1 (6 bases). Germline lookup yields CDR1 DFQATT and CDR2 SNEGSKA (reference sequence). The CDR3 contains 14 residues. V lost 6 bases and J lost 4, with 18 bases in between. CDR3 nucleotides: TGCAGTGCCTCCCCGGGGGCGGGGAGCTATGGCTACACCTTC. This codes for CSASPGAGSYGYTF.

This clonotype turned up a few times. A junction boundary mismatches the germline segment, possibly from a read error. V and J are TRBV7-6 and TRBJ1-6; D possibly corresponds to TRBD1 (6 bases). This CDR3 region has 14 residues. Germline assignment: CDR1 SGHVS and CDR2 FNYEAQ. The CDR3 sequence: CASRLGEGGSPLHF. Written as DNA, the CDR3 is TGTGCCAGCAGGTTAGGGGAAGGGGGATCACCCCTCCACTTT.

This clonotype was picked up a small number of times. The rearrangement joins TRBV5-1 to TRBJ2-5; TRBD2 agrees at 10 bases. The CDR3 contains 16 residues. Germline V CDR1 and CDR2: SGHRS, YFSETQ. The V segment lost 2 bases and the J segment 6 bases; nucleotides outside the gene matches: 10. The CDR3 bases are TGCGCCAGCAGCTTATACCCTTTAGCGGGGGGCCAGACCCAGTACTTC. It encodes CASSLYPLAGGQTQYF.

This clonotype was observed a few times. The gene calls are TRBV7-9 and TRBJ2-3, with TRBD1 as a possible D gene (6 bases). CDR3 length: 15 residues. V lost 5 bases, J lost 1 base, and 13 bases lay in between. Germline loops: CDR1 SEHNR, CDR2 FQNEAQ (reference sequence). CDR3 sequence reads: CASSREDSRTDTQYF. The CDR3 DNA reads TGTGCCAGCAGCCGTGAGGACAGCCGCACAGATACGCAGTATTTT.

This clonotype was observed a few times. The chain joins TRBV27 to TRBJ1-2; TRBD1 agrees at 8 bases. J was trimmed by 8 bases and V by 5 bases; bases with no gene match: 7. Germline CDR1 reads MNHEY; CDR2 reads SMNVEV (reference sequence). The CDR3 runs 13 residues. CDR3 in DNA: TGTGCCAGCAGTAGACCAGGGGGCAGGGGCTACACCTTC. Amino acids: CASSRPGGRGYTF.

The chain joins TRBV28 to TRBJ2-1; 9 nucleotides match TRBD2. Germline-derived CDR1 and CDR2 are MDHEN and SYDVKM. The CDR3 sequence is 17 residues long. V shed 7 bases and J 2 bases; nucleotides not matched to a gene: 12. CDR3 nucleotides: TGTGCCAGCAAACCCGGGGCTAGCGGGACCACCTACAATGAGCAGTTCTTC. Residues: CASKPGASGTTYNEQFF.

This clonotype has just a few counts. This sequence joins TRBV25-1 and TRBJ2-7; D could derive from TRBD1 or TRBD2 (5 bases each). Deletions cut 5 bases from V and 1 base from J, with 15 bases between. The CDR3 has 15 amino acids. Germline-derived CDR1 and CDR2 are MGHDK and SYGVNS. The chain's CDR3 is CASSRLGVESYEQYF. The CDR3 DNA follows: TGTGCCAGCAGTCGATTGGGGGTCGAGTCCTACGAGCAGTACTTC.

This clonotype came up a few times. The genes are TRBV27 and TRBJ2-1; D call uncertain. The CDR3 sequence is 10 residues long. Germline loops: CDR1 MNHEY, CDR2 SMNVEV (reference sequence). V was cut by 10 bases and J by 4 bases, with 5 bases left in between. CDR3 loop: CATFYNEQFF. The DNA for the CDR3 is TGTGCCACCTTTTACAATGAGCAGTTCTTC.

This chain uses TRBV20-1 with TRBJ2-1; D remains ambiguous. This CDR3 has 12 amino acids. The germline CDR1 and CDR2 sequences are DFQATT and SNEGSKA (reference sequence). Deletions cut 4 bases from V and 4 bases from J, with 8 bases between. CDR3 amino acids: CSATGAYNEQFF. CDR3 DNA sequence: TGCAGTGCTACCGGAGCTTACAATGAGCAGTTCTTC.

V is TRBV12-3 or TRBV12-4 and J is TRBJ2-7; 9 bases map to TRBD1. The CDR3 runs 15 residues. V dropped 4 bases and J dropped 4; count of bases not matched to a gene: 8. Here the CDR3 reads CASSYPGQGIYEQYF. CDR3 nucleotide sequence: TGTGCCAGCAGTTACCCAGGACAGGGGATATACGAGCAGTACTTC.

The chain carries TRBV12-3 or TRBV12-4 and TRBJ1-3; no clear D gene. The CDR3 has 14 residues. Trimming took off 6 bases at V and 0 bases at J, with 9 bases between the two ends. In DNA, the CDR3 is TGTGCCAGCAGCCCCTTAAACTCTGGAAACACCATATATTTT. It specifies CASSPLNSGNTIYF.

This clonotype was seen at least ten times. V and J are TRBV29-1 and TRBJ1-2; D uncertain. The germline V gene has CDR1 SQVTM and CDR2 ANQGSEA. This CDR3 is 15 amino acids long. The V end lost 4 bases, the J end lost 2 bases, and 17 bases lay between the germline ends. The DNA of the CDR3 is TGCAGCGTTGGGTTTAGAGGATACTGGAACTATGGCTACACCTTC. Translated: CSVGFRGYWNYGYTF. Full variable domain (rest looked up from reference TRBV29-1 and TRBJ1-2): SAVISQKPSRDICQRGTSLTIQCQVDSQVTMMFWYRQQPGQSLTLIATANQGSEATYESGFVIDKFPISRPNLTFSTLTVSNMSPEDSSIYLCSVGFRGYWNYGYTFGSGTRLTVV.

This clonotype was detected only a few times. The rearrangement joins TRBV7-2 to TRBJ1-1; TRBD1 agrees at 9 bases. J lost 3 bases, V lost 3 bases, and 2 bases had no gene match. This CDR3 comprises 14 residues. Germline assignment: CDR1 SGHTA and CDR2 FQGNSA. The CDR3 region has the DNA TGTGCCAGCAGCTTCTGGGACAGGGACACTGAAGCTTTCTTT. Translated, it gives CASSFWDRDTEAFF.

The CDR3 protein is CSARVGAEEPQHF. CDR3 sequence (DNA): TGCAGTGCTAGAGTGGGGGCGGAGGAGCCCCAGCATTTT. The chain has TRBV20-1 and TRBJ1-5; the D gene is possibly TRBD1 (6 bases). Germline assignment: CDR1 DFQATT and CDR2 SNEGSKA (reference sequence). CDR3 length equals 13 residues. Trimming pared 1 base from V and 8 bases from J, leaving 12 bases between.

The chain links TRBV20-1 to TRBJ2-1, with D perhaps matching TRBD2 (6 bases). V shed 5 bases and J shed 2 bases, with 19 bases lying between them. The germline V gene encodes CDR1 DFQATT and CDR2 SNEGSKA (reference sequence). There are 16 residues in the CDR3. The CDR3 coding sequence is TGCAGTGCTGTGGGGGGAGACCACAAAACCTACAATGAGCAGTTCTTC. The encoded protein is CSAVGGDHKTYNEQFF.